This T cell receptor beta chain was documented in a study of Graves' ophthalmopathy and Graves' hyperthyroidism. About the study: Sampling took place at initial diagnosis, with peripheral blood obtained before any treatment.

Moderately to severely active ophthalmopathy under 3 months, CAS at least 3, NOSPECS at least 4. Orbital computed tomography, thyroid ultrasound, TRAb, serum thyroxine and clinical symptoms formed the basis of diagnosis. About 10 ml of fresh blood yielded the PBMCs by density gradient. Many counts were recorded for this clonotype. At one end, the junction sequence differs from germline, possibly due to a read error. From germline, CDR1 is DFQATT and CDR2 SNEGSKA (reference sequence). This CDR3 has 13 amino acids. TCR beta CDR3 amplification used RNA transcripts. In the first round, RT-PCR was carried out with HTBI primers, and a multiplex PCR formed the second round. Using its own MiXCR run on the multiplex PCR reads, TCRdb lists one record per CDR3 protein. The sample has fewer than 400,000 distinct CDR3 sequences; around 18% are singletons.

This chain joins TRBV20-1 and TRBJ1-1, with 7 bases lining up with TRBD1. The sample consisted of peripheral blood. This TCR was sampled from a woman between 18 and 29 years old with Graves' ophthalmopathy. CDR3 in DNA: TGCAGTGCCAGAGGGGGCCCGGGGACTGAAGCTTTCTTT. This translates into CSARGGPGTEAFF.